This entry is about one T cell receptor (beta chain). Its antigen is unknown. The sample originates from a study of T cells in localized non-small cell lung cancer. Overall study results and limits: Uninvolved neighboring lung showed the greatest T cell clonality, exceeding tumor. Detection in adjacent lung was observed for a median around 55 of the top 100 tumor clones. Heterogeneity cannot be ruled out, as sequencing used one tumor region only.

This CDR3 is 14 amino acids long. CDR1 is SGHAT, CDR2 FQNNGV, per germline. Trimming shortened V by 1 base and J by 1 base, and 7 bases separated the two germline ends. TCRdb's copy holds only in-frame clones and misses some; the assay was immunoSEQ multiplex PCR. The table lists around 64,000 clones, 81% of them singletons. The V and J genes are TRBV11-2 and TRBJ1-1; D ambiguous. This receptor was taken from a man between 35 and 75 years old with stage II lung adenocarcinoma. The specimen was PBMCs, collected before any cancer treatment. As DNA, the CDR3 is TGTGCCAGCAGCTTAGGTTGGAGGAACACTGAAGCTTTCTTT. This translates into CASSLGWRNTEAFF.